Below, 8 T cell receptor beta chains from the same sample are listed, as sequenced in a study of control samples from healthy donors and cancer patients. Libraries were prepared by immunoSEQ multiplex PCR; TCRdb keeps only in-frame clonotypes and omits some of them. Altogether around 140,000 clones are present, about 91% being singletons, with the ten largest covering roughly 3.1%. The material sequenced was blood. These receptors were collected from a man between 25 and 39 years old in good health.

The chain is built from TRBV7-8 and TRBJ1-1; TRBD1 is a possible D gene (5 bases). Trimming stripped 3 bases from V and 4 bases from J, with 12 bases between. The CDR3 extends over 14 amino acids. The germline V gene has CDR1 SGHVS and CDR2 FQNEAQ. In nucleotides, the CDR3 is TGTGCCAGCAGCTTGGGGCAGGGTGCCACTGAAGCTTTCTTT. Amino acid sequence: CASSLGQGATEAFF.

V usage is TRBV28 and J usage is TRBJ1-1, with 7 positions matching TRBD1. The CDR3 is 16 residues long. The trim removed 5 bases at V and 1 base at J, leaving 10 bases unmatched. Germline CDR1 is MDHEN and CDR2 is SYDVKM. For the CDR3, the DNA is TGTGCCAGCAGTCAATGGGAGGGACAGACGAACACTGAAGCTTTCTTT. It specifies CASSQWEGQTNTEAFF.

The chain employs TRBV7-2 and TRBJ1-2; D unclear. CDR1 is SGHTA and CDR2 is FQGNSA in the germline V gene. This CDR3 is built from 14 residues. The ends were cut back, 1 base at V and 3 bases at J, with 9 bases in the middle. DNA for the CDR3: TGTGCCAGCAGCTTAGATGTCACGGACTATGGCTACACCTTC. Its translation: CASSLDVTDYGYTF. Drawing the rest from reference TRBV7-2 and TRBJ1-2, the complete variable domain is GAGVSQSPSNKVTEKGKDVELRCDPISGHTALYWYRQSLGQGLEFLIYFQGNSAPDKSGLPSDRFSAERTGGSVSTLTIQRTQQEDSAVYLCASSLDVTDYGYTFGSGTRLTVV.

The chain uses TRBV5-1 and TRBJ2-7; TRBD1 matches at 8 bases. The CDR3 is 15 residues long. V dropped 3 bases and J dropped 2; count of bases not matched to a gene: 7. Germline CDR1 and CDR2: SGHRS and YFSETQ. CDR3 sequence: CASSSGTGNTYEQYF. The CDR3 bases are TGCGCCAGCAGCTCCGGGACAGGAAACACCTACGAGCAGTACTTC.

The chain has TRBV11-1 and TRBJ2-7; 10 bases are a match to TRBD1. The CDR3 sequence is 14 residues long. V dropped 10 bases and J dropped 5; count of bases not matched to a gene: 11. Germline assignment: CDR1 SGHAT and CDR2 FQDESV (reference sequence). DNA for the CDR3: TGTGCCACCCGTCAAGGACAGGGGGAGAACGAGCAGTACTTC. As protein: CATRQGQGENEQYF.

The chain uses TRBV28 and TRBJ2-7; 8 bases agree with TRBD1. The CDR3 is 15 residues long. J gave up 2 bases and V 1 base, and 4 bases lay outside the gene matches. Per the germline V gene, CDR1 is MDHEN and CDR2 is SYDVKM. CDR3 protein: CASSLLGQGPYEQYF. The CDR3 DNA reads TGTGCCAGCAGTTTATTAGGACAGGGTCCCTACGAGCAGTACTTC.

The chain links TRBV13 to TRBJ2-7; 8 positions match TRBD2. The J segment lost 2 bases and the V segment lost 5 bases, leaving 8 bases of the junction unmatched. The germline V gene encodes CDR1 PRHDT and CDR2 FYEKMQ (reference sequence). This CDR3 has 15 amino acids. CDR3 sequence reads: CASSPREGNPYEQYF. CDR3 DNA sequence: TGTGCCAGCAGCCCCCGGGAGGGAAACCCCTACGAGCAGTACTTC.

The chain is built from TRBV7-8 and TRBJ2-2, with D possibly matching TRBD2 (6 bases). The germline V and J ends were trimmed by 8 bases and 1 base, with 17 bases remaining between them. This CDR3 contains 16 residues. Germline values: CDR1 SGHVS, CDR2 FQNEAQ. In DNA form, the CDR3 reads TGTGCCAGCGAGAATACTCTAGCGCTGAACACCGGGGAGCTGTTTTTT. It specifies CASENTLALNTGELFF.